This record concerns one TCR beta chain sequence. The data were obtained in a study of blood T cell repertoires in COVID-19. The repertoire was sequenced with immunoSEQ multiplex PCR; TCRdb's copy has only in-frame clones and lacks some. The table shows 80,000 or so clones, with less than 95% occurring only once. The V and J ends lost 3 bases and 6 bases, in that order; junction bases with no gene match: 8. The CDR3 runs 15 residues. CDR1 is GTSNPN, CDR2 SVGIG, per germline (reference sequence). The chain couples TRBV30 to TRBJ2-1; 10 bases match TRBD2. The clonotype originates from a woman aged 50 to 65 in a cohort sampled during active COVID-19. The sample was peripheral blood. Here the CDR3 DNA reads TGTGCCTGGAGGGCGAATAGCGGGAGGCTCAATGAGCAGTTCTTC. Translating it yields CAWRANSGRLNEQFF.